The present T cell receptor (beta chain) was sequenced within a study of CD8 T cells in Susac syndrome. As for this clonotype: Its antigen is not identified.

Sequencing of TCR beta was performed on blood CD8+ T cells and on blood CD4+ T cells. This CDR3 is 15 amino acids long. V lost 4 bases and J 6 bases, leaving 16 bases between the germline ends. Germline CDR1 SGHTA, CDR2 FQGTGA. Study findings and constraints: Acknowledgment was made by the study that its TCR sequencing and HLA analysis involved a relatively small number of individuals.

Random hexamers were used to reverse transcribe an amount of roughly 0.5 to 1 ug RNA. The CDR3 of TCR beta was amplified by immunoSEQ multiplex PCR across 54 Vbeta and 13 Jbeta. TCRdb recomputed calls from the immunoSEQ multiplex PCR reads with MiXCR, one row per CDR3 protein. The table includes about 300,000 distinct CDR3 sequences, 90% to 95% detected once. V usage is TRBV7-3 and J usage is TRBJ2-1; D remains ambiguous. This clonotype originated in a human donor with multiple sclerosis. The sequencing input was CD4+ T cells from PBMCs. CDR3: CASSSSPNLSNEQFF. Written as DNA, the CDR3 is TGTGCCAGCAGCTCCTCTCCGAACCTAAGCAATGAGCAGTTCTTC.